The present T cell receptor (beta chain) was sequenced within a study of metastatic and nonmetastatic thyroid tumors. As for the study in general: The authors compared repertoires across blood and tumor or nodule tissue from malignant and benign thyroid patients. Study-level findings and limits: Versus benign nodules, malignant thyroid tumors reportedly had significantly higher TCR beta diversity, in blood and tumor.

As processed by the authors: The study's classifier, a distant-metastasis tool for papillary thyroid cancer, was built using CDR3 differences across clinicopathological groups. TCRdb reprocessed the PCR reads via MiXCR. TCRdb, not the authors, supplied the V and J calls. The table lists 25,000 or so clones, around 14% of them singletons. Germline-derived CDR1 and CDR2 are SGHRS and YFSETQ. This CDR3 region has 15 residues. V lost 0 bases to trimming and J lost 0 bases, with 7 bases between them. Worth noting for this clone: Its antigen is currently unknown.

Treatment of any kind had been given to no patient before thyroid surgery. J is TRBJ2-1 and V is TRBV5-1; possible D gene TRBD2, 5 bases. This clonotype was obtained from a male donor with papillary thyroid cancer or a benign thyroid nodule (not recorded which). Some clones in this sample may be carry-over from other donors' samples. Source material: blood. This CDR3 reads CASSLAGSSYNEQFF. The CDR3 DNA sequence: TGCGCCAGCAGCTTGGCGGGGAGCTCCTACAATGAGCAGTTCTTC. Filled out from reference TRBV5-1 and TRBJ2-1, the complete variable domain reads KAGVTQTPRYLIKTRGQQVTLSCSPISGHRSVSWYQQTPGQGLQFLFEYFSETQRNKGNFPGRFSGRQFSNSRSEMNVSTLELGDSALYLCASSLAGSSYNEQFFGPGTRLTVL.